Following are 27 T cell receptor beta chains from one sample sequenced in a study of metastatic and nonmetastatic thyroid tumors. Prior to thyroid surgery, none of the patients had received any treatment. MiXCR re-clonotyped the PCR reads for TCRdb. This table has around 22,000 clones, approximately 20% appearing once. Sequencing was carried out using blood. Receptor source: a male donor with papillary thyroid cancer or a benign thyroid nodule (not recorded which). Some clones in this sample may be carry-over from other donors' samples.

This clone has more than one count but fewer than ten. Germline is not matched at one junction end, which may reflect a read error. The CDR3 coding sequence is TGTGCCAGCAGTTACGGAGGAACGAACAGTGAGCAGTTATTC. It is translated as CASSYGGTNSEQLF. The chain recombines TRBV6-5 with TRBJ2-1; D might be TRBD2 (5 bases). This CDR3 spans 14 amino acids. CDR1 and CDR2 from the germline V gene are MNHEY and SVGAGI.

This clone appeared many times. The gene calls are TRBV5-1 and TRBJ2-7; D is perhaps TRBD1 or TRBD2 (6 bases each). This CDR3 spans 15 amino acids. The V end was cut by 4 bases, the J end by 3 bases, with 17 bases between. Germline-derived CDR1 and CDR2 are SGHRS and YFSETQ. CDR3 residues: CASSLGVGGGYEQYF. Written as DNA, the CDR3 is TGCGCCAGCAGCCTGGGGGTGGGGGGCGGCTACGAGCAGTACTTC.

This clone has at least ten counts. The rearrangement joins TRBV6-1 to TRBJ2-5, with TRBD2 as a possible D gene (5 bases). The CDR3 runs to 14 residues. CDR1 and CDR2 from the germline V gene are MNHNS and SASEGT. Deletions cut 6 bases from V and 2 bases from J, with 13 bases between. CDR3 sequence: CASSLGLRQETQYF. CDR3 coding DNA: TGTGCCAGCAGCCTCGGACTGCGACAAGAGACCCAGTACTTC.

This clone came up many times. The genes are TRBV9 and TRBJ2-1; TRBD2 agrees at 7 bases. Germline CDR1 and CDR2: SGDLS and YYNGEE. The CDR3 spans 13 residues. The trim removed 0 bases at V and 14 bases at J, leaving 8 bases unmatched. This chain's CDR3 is CASSVDRGREKFF. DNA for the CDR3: TGTGCCAGCAGCGTAGATCGTGGGCGGGAGAAGTTCTTC.

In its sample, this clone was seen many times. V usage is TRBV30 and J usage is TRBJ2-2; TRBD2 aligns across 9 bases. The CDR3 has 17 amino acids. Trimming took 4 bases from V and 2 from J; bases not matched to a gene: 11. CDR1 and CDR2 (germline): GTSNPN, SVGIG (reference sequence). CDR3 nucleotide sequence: TGTGCCTGGACCCGTTGGAATAGCGGGGGAAACACCGGGGAGCTGTTTTTT. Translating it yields CAWTRWNSGGNTGELFF.

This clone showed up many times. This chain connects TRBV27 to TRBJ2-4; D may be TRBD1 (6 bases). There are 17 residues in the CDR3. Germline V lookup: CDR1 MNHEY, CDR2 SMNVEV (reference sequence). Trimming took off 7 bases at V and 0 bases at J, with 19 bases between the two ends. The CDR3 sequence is CASMEDSHPLAKNIQYF. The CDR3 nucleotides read TGTGCCAGCATGGAGGACAGCCACCCTCTAGCCAAAAACATTCAGTACTTC.

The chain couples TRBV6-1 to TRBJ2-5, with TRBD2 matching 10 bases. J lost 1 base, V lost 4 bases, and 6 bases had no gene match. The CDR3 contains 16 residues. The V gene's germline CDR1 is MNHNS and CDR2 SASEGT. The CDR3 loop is CASSVGLAGAQETQYF. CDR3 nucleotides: TGTGCCAGCAGTGTAGGTCTAGCGGGGGCCCAAGAGACCCAGTACTTC.

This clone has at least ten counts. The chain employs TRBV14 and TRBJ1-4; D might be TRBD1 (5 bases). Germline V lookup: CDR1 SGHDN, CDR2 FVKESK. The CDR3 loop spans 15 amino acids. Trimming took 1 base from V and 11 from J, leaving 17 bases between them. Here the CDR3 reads CASSQAKEPSGKLFF. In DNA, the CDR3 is TGTGCCAGCAGCCAAGCGAAAGAACCCTCAGGGAAACTGTTTTTT.

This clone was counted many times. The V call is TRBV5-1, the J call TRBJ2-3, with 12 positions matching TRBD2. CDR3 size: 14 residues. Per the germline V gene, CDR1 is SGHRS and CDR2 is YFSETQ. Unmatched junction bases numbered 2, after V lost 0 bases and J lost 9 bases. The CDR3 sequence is CASSLELAGGTQYF. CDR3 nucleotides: TGCGCCAGCAGCTTGGAGCTAGCGGGAGGGACGCAGTATTTT.

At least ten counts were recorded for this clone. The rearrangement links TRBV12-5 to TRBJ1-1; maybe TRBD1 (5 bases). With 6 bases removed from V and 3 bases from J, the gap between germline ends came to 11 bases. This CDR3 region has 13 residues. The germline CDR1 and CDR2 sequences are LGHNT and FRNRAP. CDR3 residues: CASGPAGDTEAFF. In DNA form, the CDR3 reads TGTGCTAGTGGCCCGGCGGGGGACACTGAAGCTTTCTTT.

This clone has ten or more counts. In nucleotides, the CDR3 is TGCGCCAGCAGCTTGGGACAAGAAGCTTTCTTT. Protein product: CASSLGQEAFF. The V call is TRBV5-1, the J call TRBJ1-1; D is unresolved. The CDR3 is 11 amino acids. CDR1 and CDR2 (germline): SGHRS, YFSETQ. Trimming stripped 0 bases from V and 8 bases from J, with 5 bases between.

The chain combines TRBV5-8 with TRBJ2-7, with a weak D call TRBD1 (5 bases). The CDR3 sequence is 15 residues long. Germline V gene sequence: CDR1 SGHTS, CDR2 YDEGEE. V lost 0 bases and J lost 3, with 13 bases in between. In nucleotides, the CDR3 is TGTGCCAGCAGCTTGGTCCAGGGTTATAACTACGAGCAGTACTTC. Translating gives CASSLVQGYNYEQYF.

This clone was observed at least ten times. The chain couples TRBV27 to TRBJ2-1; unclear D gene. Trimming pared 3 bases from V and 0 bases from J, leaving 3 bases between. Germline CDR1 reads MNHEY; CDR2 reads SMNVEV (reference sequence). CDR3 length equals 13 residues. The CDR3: CASSFNSYNEQFF. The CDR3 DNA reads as TGTGCCAGCAGTTTTAACTCCTACAATGAGCAGTTCTTC.

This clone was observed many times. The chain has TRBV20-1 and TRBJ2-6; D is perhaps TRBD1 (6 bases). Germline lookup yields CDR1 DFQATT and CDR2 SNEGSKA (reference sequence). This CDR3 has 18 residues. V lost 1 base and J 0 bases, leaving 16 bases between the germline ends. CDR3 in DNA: TGCAGTGCTAGAGGTGCACAGGGATCCTACTCTGGGGCCAACGTCCTGACTTTC. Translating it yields CSARGAQGSYSGANVLTF.

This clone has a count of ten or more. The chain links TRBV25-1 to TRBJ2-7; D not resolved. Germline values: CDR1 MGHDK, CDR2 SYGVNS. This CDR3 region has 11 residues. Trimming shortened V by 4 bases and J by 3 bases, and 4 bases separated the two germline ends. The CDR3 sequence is CASSGGYEQYF. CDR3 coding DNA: TGTGCCAGCAGTGGGGGCTACGAGCAGTACTTC.

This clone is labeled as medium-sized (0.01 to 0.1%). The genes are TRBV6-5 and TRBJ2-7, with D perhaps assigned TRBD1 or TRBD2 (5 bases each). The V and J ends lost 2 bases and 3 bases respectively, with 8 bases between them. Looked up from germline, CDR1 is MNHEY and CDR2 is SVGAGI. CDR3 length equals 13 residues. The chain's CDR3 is CASSYRDDYEQYF. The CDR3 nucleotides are TGTGCCAGCAGTTACAGGGACGACTACGAGCAGTACTTC.

In DNA form, the CDR3 reads TGTGCCAGCAGCTCCTGGGGGGATAACTATGGCTACACCTTC. Translating gives CASSSWGDNYGYTF. The V gene is TRBV5-4, the J gene TRBJ1-2; D possibly corresponds to TRBD1 (5 bases). V was trimmed by 3 bases and J by 1 base, leaving 10 bases between them. Germline CDR1 and CDR2: SGHNT and YYREEE (reference sequence). The CDR3 is made up of 14 amino acids.

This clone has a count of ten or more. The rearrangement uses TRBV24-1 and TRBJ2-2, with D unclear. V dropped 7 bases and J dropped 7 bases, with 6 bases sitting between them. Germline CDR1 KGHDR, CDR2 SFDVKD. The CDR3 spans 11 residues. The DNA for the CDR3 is TGTGCCACCAGGGGGATCGGGGAGCTGTTTTTT. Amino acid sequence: CATRGIGELFF.

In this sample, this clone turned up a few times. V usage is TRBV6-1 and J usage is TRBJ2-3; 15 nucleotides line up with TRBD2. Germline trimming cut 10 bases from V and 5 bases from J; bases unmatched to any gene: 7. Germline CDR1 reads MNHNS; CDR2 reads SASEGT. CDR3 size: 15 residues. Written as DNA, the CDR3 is TGTGCCACCGGGGGACTAGCGGGAGGTGGAGATACGCAGTATTTT. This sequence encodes CATGGLAGGGDTQYF.

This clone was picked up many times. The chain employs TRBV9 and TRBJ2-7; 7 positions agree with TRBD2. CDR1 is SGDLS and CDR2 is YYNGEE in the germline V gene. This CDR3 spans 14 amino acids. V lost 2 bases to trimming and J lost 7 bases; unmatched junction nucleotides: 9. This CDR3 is CASSVAGVLGEQYF. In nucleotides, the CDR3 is TGTGCCAGCAGCGTTGCGGGAGTTCTGGGAGAGCAGTACTTC. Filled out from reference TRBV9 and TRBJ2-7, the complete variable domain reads DSGVTQTPKHLITATGQRVTLRCSPRSGDLSVYWYQQSLDQGLQFLIQYYNGEERAKGNILERFSAQQFPDLHSELNLSSLELGDSALYFCASSVAGVLGEQYFGPGTRLTVT.

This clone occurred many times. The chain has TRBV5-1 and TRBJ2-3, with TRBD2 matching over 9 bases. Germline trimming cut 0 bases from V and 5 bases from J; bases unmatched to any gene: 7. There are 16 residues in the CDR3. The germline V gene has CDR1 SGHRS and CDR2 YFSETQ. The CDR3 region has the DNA TGCGCCAGCAGCTTGGCTGGGAGCGGGGGGAGAGATACGCAGTATTTT. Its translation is CASSLAGSGGRDTQYF.

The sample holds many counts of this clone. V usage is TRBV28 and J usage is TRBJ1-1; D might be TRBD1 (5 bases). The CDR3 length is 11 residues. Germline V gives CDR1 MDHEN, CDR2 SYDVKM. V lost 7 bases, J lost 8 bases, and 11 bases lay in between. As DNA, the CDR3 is TGTGCCAGCAAGGTCCGGGGGGAAGCTTTCTTT. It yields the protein CASKVRGEAFF.

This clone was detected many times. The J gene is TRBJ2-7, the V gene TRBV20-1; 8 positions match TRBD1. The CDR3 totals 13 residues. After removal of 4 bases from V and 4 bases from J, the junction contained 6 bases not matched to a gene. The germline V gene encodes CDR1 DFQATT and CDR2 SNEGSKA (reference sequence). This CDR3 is CSAKRTGSYEQYF. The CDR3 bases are TGCAGTGCTAAAAGGACAGGGTCTTACGAGCAGTACTTC.

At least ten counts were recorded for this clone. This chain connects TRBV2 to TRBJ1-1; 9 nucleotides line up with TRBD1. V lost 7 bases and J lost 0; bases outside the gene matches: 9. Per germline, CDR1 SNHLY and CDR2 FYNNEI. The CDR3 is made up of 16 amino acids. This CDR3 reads CASTRDRAFMNTEAFF. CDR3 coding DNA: TGTGCCAGCACTAGGGACAGGGCCTTTATGAACACTGAAGCTTTCTTT. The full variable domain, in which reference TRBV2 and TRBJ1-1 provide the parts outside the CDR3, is EPEVTQTPSHQVTQMGQEVILRCVPISNHLYFYWYRQILGQKVEFLVSFYNNEISEKSEIFDDQFSVERPDGSNFTLKIRSTKLEDSAMYFCASTRDRAFMNTEAFFGQGTRLTVV.

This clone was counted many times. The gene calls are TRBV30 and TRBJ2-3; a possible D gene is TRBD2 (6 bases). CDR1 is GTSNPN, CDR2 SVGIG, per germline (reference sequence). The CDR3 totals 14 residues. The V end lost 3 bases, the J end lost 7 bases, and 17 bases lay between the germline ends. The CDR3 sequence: CAWRSGQSANTQYF. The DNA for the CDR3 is TGTGCCTGGAGAAGCGGGCAGTCCGCAAATACGCAGTATTTT. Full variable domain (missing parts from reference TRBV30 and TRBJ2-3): SQTIHQWPATLVQPVGSPLSLECTVEGTSNPNLYWYRQAAGRGLQLLFYSVGIGQISSEVPQNLSASRPQDRQFILSSKKLLLSDSGFYLCAWRSGQSANTQYFGPGTRLTVL.

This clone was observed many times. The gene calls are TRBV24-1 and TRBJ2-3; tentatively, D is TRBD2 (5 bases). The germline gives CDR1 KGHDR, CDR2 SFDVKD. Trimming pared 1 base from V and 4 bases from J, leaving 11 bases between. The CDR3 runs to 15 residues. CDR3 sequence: CATSDFRGAADTQYF. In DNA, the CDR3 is TGTGCCACCAGTGATTTCCGGGGTGCTGCAGATACGCAGTATTTT.

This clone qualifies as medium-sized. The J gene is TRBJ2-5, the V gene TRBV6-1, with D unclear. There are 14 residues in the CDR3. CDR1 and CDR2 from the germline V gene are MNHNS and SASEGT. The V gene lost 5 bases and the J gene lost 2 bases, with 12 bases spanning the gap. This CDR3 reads CASSQNQRQETQYF. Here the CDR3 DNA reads TGTGCCAGCAGTCAAAATCAGAGGCAAGAGACCCAGTACTTC.